This TCR beta chain stems from a study of blood T cell repertoires in COVID-19 (dated by TCRdb to between 2020 and 2021). Turning to the overall study: Samples from collaborators originated in the United States, Italy and Spain and spanned both the acute and convalescent phases of COVID-19. The material from the prospective study consisted of cDNA or gDNA derived from T cells, B-cell-depleted T cells, or PBMCs. Subjects who had been exposed to COVID-19, were actively infected with it, or had recovered from it provided the deeply sampled blood TCRbeta repertoires that made up the dataset. A freely available public database, intended as a resource for researchers studying the immune response to SARS-CoV-2, is where the repertoires were released. Samples were obtained from the ongoing ImmuneRACE study (first 160 participants) and from over 1,000 subjects provided by 6 global collaborators. A de-identified subject ID, COVID-19 status, age in years and sex were almost always included in the sample metadata. Where available, HLA class I and class II types were taken from metadata supplied by the sample provider and were not determined by assay-based typing. Findings and caveats that apply to the study as a whole: The amount of clinical and demographic metadata varied by source and participant and was provided uncurated.

Concerning this clone itself: Its antigen is not yet known. The input lacks base qualities; no much larger clone sits a single base away.

The immunoSEQ Assay, a bias-controlled multiplex PCR, was used to amplify TCRbeta CDR3 regions from genomic DNA. In the paper's pipeline: The number of nucleated cells in each sample was estimated from the amplification of reference gene primers within the assay. To quantify the absolute abundance of each unique TCRbeta CDR3 rearrangement, sequence reads were collapsed and filtered. For each sample, productive Simpson clonality was calculated by taking the square root of Simpson's diversity index across productive rearrangements. TCRdb holds this immuneACCESS table with in-frame rearrangements only. Some clones are missing; in checked studies, unresolved V genes explain under half, and the rest has no known cause. V, J and clone size are taken as reported in that table, and D and trimming were inferred from the DNA itself. This sample lists about 310,000 clones; approximately 89% were detected once. Clones ranked in the top ten supply about 9.5% of the sample.

Reading from cysteine to phenylalanine, the CDR3 counts 17 amino acids. The CDR3 DNA has 51 bases and is translated from base 1. V and J are trimmed by 5 bases and 7 bases, and the gene matches miss 11 bases of the junction. The CDR1 and CDR2 encoded by the germline V gene are MDHEN and SYDVKM. Enrolling through a virtual design, the prospective study's participants ranged in age from about 18 to 89 years and lived across 20 to 30 United States geographic areas. Cohort assignment in the prospective study relied on participant-reported clinical history from a screening survey and a study questionnaire. Recovered participants in ImmuneRACE Cohort 3 were defined as having two consecutive negative NP/OP PCR tests, clearance from a healthcare professional, or resolution of symptoms. In the prospective study, mobile phlebotomists collected whole blood, serum and a nasopharyngeal or oropharyngeal swab from each participant. Participants in the prospective study had the option to provide additional blood draws and questionnaires over a roughly two-month period. Before DNA extraction, prospective study blood samples were shipped either frozen or at room temperature.

The material sequenced was PBMCs or T cells enriched from blood (not recorded which). The receptor was derived from a woman in her forties who had recovered from COVID-19. The rearranged segments are TRBV28 and TRBJ2-2; a stretch of 12 junction bases matches TRBD1. The CDR3 corresponds to CASSGPGQGASGGELFF. The DNA sequence is TGTGCCAGCAGTGGCCCGGGACAGGGGGCGTCGGGCGGGGAGCTGTTTTTT.